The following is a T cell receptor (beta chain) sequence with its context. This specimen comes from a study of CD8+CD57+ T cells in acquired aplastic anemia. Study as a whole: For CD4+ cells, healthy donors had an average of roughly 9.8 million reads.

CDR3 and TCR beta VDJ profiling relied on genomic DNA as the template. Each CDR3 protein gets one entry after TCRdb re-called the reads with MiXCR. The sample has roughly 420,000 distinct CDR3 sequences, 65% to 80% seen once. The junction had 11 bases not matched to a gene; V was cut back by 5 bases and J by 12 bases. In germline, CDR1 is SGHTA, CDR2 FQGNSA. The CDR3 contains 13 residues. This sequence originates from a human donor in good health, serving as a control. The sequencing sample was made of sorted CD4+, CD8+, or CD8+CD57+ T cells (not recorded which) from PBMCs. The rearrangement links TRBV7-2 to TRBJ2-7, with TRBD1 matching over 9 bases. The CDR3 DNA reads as TGTGCCAGCAGCATGGACAGGGGCAGCGAGACGTACTTC. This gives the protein CASSMDRGSETYF.